This T cell receptor beta chain was captured by sequencing in a study of response to subunit inactivated influenza vaccine. Whole-study findings and limits: Researchers suggested that each seasonal influenza vaccination recruits few new T cells.

This clonotype was detected a few times. Its specificity is not known. TCRdb recomputed calls from the RT-PCR reads with MiXCR, one row per CDR3 protein. Seen here are under 550,000 distinct CDR3 sequences, approximately 7.6% observed once, and the top ten hold under 15%. The CDR3 runs 14 residues. The trim removed 6 bases at V and 4 bases at J, leaving 4 bases unmatched. CDR1 is DFQATT and CDR2 is SNEGSKA in the germline V gene (reference sequence). This material consisted of PBMCs from blood, taken around 25 months after vaccination. This sequence joins TRBV20-1 and TRBJ2-2; 11 bases are a match to TRBD1. The receptor was derived from a man in his fifties or sixties who received an inactivated influenza vaccine. The CDR3 protein is CSARDRGTTGELFF. CDR3 nucleotide sequence: TGCAGTGCCAGGGACAGGGGGACCACCGGGGAGCTGTTTTTT.